The 31 T cell receptor beta chains reported below all come from one sample, sequenced in a study of T cells after yellow fever vaccination. One entry per CDR3 protein results from TCRdb running MiXCR on the 5' RACE reads. Of about 330,000 distinct CDR3 sequences in the sample, approximately 7% were seen once. The input for sequencing was PBMCs, taken more than 40 days after the first yellow fever vaccination. These receptors were taken from a man aged 18 to 29 who received the YFV17D yellow fever vaccine.

The J gene is TRBJ2-7, the V gene TRBV10-3, with 11 bases identical to TRBD2. CDR3 length: 14 residues. V shed 10 bases and J 0 bases; nucleotides not matched to a gene: 5. Germline V lookup: CDR1 ENHRY, CDR2 SYGVKD. The chain's CDR3 is CATDLAGGSYEQYF. DNA of the CDR3: TGTGCCACCGATCTAGCGGGGGGCTCCTACGAGCAGTACTTC.

This clonotype appeared a few times. The gene calls are TRBV18 and TRBJ2-1, with D perhaps TRBD1 or TRBD2 (6 bases each). The CDR3 runs 16 residues. Trimming took 1 base from V and 5 from J, leaving 15 bases between them. CDR1 and CDR2 (germline): KGHSH, LQKENI. The CDR3: CASSPLPWGADNEQFF. The DNA for the CDR3 is TGTGCCAGCTCACCACTGCCTTGGGGGGCGGACAATGAGCAGTTCTTC.

This clonotype has more than one count but fewer than ten. The J gene is TRBJ2-3, the V gene TRBV5-6; D ambiguous. V lost 5 bases, J lost 3 bases, and 10 bases lay in between. The germline CDR1 and CDR2 sequences are SGHDT and YYEEEE. The CDR3 totals 13 residues. The CDR3 DNA reads TGTGCCAGCAGAGCAGGTTTAACAGATACGCAGTATTTT. Protein product: CASRAGLTDTQYF. The full variable domain, in which reference TRBV5-6 and TRBJ2-3 provide the parts outside the CDR3, is DAGVTQSPTHLIKTRGQQVTLRCSPKSGHDTVSWYQQALGQGPQFIFQYYEEEERQRGNFPDRFSGHQFPNYSSELNVNALLLGDSALYLCASRAGLTDTQYFGPGTRLTVL.

V and J are TRBV19 and TRBJ1-4, with TRBD1 as a possible D gene (5 bases). CDR3 size: 14 residues. Germline loops: CDR1 LNHDA, CDR2 SQIVND (reference sequence). Trimming took off 9 bases at V and 10 bases at J, with 21 bases between the two ends. The CDR3 is CASWGTFQDGKLFF. CDR3 in DNA: TGTGCCAGCTGGGGGACTTTCCAGGACGGAAAACTGTTTTTT.

The table lists this clonotype with many counts. The chain has TRBV12-3 or TRBV12-4 and TRBJ2-7; 11 nucleotides agree with TRBD2. V lost 3 bases, J lost 6 bases, and 7 bases stayed unmatched. The CDR3 has 15 amino acids. The CDR3 is CASSFGVLAGVEQYF. CDR3 in DNA: TGTGCCAGCAGTTTTGGAGTACTAGCGGGGGTCGAGCAGTACTTC.

V is TRBV15 and J is TRBJ1-1, with a weak D call TRBD1 (6 bases). V shed 4 bases and J shed 6 bases, with 12 bases lying between them. This CDR3 is 13 amino acids long. CDR1 and CDR2 from the germline V gene are LNHNV and YYDKDF (reference sequence). DNA of the CDR3: TGTGCCACCAGCAAGAACTCAGGGGCTGAAGCTTTCTTT. This codes for CATSKNSGAEAFF.

In this sample, this clonotype turned up a few times. The V call is TRBV15, the J call TRBJ2-1; TRBD2 matches 10 bases. Germline lookup yields CDR1 LNHNV and CDR2 YYDKDF (reference sequence). The J segment lost 2 bases and the V segment lost 1 base, leaving 2 bases of the junction unmatched. The CDR3 contains 16 residues. The CDR3 here is CATSRVLAGAYNEQFF. The DNA for the CDR3 is TGTGCCACCAGCAGAGTTCTAGCGGGGGCCTACAATGAGCAGTTCTTC.

V usage is TRBV19 and J usage is TRBJ2-5, with D hard to call. The V gene lost 5 bases and the J gene lost 2 bases, with 12 bases spanning the gap. The CDR3 extends over 14 amino acids. Germline lookup yields CDR1 LNHDA and CDR2 SQIVND (reference sequence). The CDR3 DNA follows: TGTGCCAGTAGTGTTACAAGATTTCAAGAGACCCAGTACTTC. Its protein product is CASSVTRFQETQYF.

This chain's CDR3 is CASSQTAGLGNEQFF. Here the CDR3 DNA reads TGTGCCAGCAGCCAGACCGCAGGGTTGGGCAATGAGCAGTTCTTC. The chain has TRBV14 and TRBJ2-1; D perhaps matches TRBD1 (5 bases). Per the germline V gene, CDR1 is SGHDN and CDR2 is FVKESK. The CDR3 runs 15 residues. Trimming stripped 3 bases from V and 6 bases from J, with 15 bases between.

This clonotype was seen many times. This chain connects TRBV6-4 to TRBJ2-3; 11 nucleotides agree with TRBD2. V trimming: 4 bases; J trimming: 3 bases; junction bases outside the gene matches: 3. Germline values: CDR1 MRHNA, CDR2 SNTAGT. CDR3 length: 15 residues. The CDR3 reads CASSASSGGTDTQYF. The CDR3 region has the DNA TGTGCCAGCAGTGCCTCTAGCGGGGGGACAGATACGCAGTATTTT.

This clonotype was observed a few times. The chain joins TRBV20-1 to TRBJ2-3; D may match TRBD1 or TRBD2 (5 bases each). This CDR3 has 14 residues. V lost 6 bases to trimming and J lost 4 bases, with 17 bases between them. The germline gives CDR1 DFQATT, CDR2 SNEGSKA (reference sequence). The CDR3 bases are TGCAGTGCCGCCGCAGGGAGTATCCCAGATACGCAGTATTTT. This sequence encodes CSAAAGSIPDTQYF.

This clonotype was detected a few times. The CDR3 DNA follows: TGTGCCAGCAGCATAGCAGGGAGGGACACCATATATTTT. This gives the protein CASSIAGRDTIYF. This chain links TRBV21-1 with TRBJ1-3. TRBV21-1 is classified as a pseudogene. This CDR3 has 13 residues.

V gene TRBV5-1 combines with J gene TRBJ1-4, with D maybe TRBD1 (6 bases). Trimming stripped 1 base from V and 4 bases from J, with 8 bases between. CDR3 length: 14 residues. Germline V gene data show CDR1 as SGHRS and CDR2 as YFSETQ. CDR3 DNA sequence: TGCGCCAGCAGCTTGCAGGGGTTTAATGAAAAACTGTTTTTT. This sequence encodes CASSLQGFNEKLFF.

This clonotype showed up many times. This chain joins TRBV27 and TRBJ2-3; possibly TRBD1 for D (6 bases). V was clipped by 7 bases and J by 1 base, with 9 bases between them. The CDR3 runs 13 residues. Germline values: CDR1 MNHEY, CDR2 SMNVEV (reference sequence). This chain's CDR3 is CASTRTGTDTQYF. The CDR3 coding sequence is TGTGCCAGCACTCGGACAGGCACAGATACGCAGTATTTT.

V gene TRBV6-2 or TRBV6-3 combines with J gene TRBJ1-5, with 9 bases that match TRBD1. V dropped 2 bases and J dropped 4; count of bases not matched to a gene: 9. The V gene's germline CDR1 is MNHEY and CDR2 SVGEGT. This CDR3 comprises 17 residues. CDR3 region: CASSYRTGEPANQPQHF. Here the CDR3 DNA reads TGTGCCAGCAGTTACAGGACAGGGGAACCAGCAAATCAGCCCCAGCATTTT.

This clonotype has ten or more counts. A junction boundary mismatches the germline segment, possibly from a read error. The chain carries TRBV5-1 and TRBJ2-5; 8 nucleotides align to TRBD2. CDR3 size: 15 residues. The germline CDR1 and CDR2 sequences are SGHRS and YFSETQ. The CDR3 DNA follows: TGTGCCAGCAGTTTGGGCCTAGCGGGTGGGGAGACCCAGTACTTC. This sequence encodes CASSLGLAGGETQYF. Full variable domain (remainder filled in from reference TRBV5-1 and TRBJ2-5): KAGVTQTPRYLIKTRGQQVTLSCSPISGHRSVSWYQQTPGQGLQFLFEYFSETQRNKGNFPGRFSGRQFSNSRSEMNVSTLELGDSALYLCASSLGLAGGETQYFGPGTRLLVL.

The chain couples TRBV7-2 to TRBJ2-5, with 11 bases that match TRBD2. In germline, CDR1 is SGHTA, CDR2 FQGNSA. Unmatched junction bases numbered 6, after V lost 3 bases and J lost 3 bases. This CDR3 is 16 amino acids long. This chain's CDR3 is CASSFGVAGGEETQYF. Here the CDR3 DNA reads TGTGCCAGCAGCTTTGGGGTAGCGGGGGGGGAAGAGACCCAGTACTTC. The full variable domain, with the rest looked up from reference TRBV7-2 and TRBJ2-5, is GAGVSQSPSNKVTEKGKDVELRCDPISGHTALYWYRQSLGQGLEFLIYFQGNSAPDKSGLPSDRFSAERTGGSVSTLTIQRTQQEDSAVYLCASSFGVAGGEETQYFGPGTRLLVL.

This clonotype came up a few times. The rearrangement links TRBV4-2 to TRBJ2-1, with TRBD2 matching over 14 bases. Germline CDR1 is LGHNA and CDR2 is YNFKEQ. V lost 1 base to trimming and J lost 7 bases; unmatched junction nucleotides: 9. This CDR3 has 18 residues. The DNA of the CDR3 is TGTGCCAGCAGCCAAGGGACTAGCGGGGGGACAATAAGGAATGAGCAGTTCTTC. This gives the protein CASSQGTSGGTIRNEQFF.

This clonotype was observed many times. The chain employs TRBV3-1 and TRBJ2-5; D may correspond to TRBD1 or TRBD2 (5 bases each). With 2 bases removed from V and 3 bases from J, the gap between germline ends came to 16 bases. Germline values: CDR1 LGHDT, CDR2 YNNKEL (reference sequence). CDR3 length: 16 amino acids. CDR3 nucleotides: TGTGCCAGCAGCCAAAGTGGGACGGGGTGGAAAGAGACCCAGTACTTC. Amino acid sequence: CASSQSGTGWKETQYF.

This clonotype was seen many times. V and J are TRBV13 and TRBJ2-2; D possibly uses TRBD1 or TRBD2 (5 bases each). The length of the CDR3 is 13 residues. Per germline, CDR1 PRHDT and CDR2 FYEKMQ (reference sequence). V was shortened by 3 bases and J by 6 bases, with 8 bases between the two germline ends. CDR3 loop: CASSFRDPGELFF. The CDR3 DNA reads as TGTGCCAGCAGCTTTCGGGACCCCGGGGAGCTGTTTTTT.

The chain uses TRBV9 and TRBJ1-6; 8 bases line up with TRBD1. CDR3 length: 17 residues. V lost 1 base to trimming and J lost 10 bases; unmatched junction nucleotides: 13. Germline V CDR1 and CDR2: SGDLS, YYNGEE. In DNA form, the CDR3 reads TGTGCCAGCAGCGTAAGCCCGACAGGGGTCGTGGACTCACCCCTCCACTTT. It yields the protein CASSVSPTGVVDSPLHF. Complete variable domain (other parts from reference TRBV9 and TRBJ1-6): DSGVTQTPKHLITATGQRVTLRCSPRSGDLSVYWYQQSLDQGLQFLIQYYNGEERAKGNILERFSAQQFPDLHSELNLSSLELGDSALYFCASSVSPTGVVDSPLHFGNGTRLTVT.

The sample holds many counts of this clonotype. The rearrangement joins TRBV19 to TRBJ2-2; 7 nucleotides line up with TRBD2. Germline V CDR1 and CDR2: LNHDA, SQIVND (reference sequence). Unmatched junction bases numbered 10, after V lost 5 bases and J lost 7 bases. The CDR3 spans 15 residues. As DNA, the CDR3 is TGTGCCAGTAGTCCTGGACTAGTGTTCTTCGGGGAGCTGTTTTTT. Its translation is CASSPGLVFFGELFF.

In this sample, this clonotype turned up a few times. This chain links TRBV7-8 with TRBJ2-7, with 10 nucleotides matching TRBD2. J was trimmed by 3 bases and V by 5 bases; bases with no gene match: 7. The CDR3 has 15 residues. CDR1 and CDR2 (germline): SGHVS, FQNEAQ. CDR3 region: CASSLVAGGLYEQYF. The CDR3, as DNA: TGTGCCAGCAGCCTAGTAGCGGGGGGCCTCTACGAGCAGTACTTC.

There are a few counts of this clonotype. The chain joins TRBV7-9 to TRBJ1-2, with 8 nucleotides matching TRBD1. Germline V CDR1 and CDR2: SEHNR, FQNEAQ (reference sequence). There are 15 residues in the CDR3. The V and J ends lost 5 bases and 2 bases, in that order; junction bases with no gene match: 7. The CDR3 region has the DNA TGTGCCAGCAGCCCACAGGGGGTCCAAAACTATGGCTACACCTTC. Translating it yields CASSPQGVQNYGYTF.

The genes are TRBV10-3 and TRBJ1-5; 12 bases are a match to TRBD1. CDR1 and CDR2 (germline): ENHRY, SYGVKD. This CDR3 spans 17 amino acids. V gave up 0 bases and J gave up 1 base; unmatched junction bases: 1. The CDR3, as DNA: TGTGCCATCAGTGAGTCGGGACAGGGGGCGAGCAATCAGCCCCAGCATTTT. It is translated as CAISESGQGASNQPQHF.

The rearrangement joins TRBV7-8 to TRBJ1-1; D ambiguous. This CDR3 is 20 amino acids long. V shed 5 bases and J shed 0 bases, with 28 bases lying between them. Germline V gene data show CDR1 as SGHVS and CDR2 as FQNEAQ. The CDR3 sequence is CASSLIGGGGRGRLNTEAFF. Here the CDR3 DNA reads TGTGCCAGCAGCCTAATAGGAGGAGGAGGGCGCGGGAGATTGAACACTGAAGCTTTCTTT. The complete variable domain, with remaining parts taken from reference TRBV7-8 and TRBJ1-1, reads GAGVSQSPRYKVAKRGQDVALRCDPISGHVSLFWYQQALGQGPEFLTYFQNEAQLDKSGLPSDRFFAERPEGSVSTLKIQRTQQEDSAVYLCASSLIGGGGRGRLNTEAFFGQGTRLTVV.

This sequence joins TRBV5-1 and TRBJ2-1; D might be TRBD1 (5 bases). The CDR3 sequence is 12 residues long. The V end was cut by 3 bases, the J end by 6 bases, with 7 bases between. Germline lookup yields CDR1 SGHRS and CDR2 YFSETQ. The CDR3: CASSSTANEQFF. The CDR3 bases are TGCGCCAGCAGCTCGACAGCCAATGAGCAGTTCTTC.

The chain joins TRBV9 to TRBJ2-1; tentatively, D is TRBD2 (5 bases). CDR3 length: 14 amino acids. Trimming left V 9 bases short and J 6 bases short, with 19 bases between. Germline-derived CDR1 and CDR2 are SGDLS and YYNGEE. In nucleotides, the CDR3 is TGTGCCACCTCCAGGACGACTACTTCCAATGAGCAGTTCTTC. Translating it yields CATSRTTTSNEQFF.

The V call is TRBV10-3, the J call TRBJ2-6, with a weak D call TRBD1 (6 bases). The CDR3 extends over 15 amino acids. Germline V gene sequence: CDR1 ENHRY, CDR2 SYGVKD. Trimming pared 6 bases from V and 3 bases from J, leaving 12 bases between. The CDR3 coding sequence is TGTGCCATCAGACCACAGGGCGGTGGGGCCAACGTCCTGACTTTC. It encodes CAIRPQGGGANVLTF.

The CDR3 loop is CATSRDQGLGNGELFF. CDR3 DNA: TGTGCCACCAGCAGAGATCAGGGGCTGGGAAACGGGGAGCTGTTTTTT. The chain recombines TRBV15 with TRBJ2-2; D is possibly TRBD1 (6 bases). The CDR3 contains 16 residues. Trimming cost V 0 bases and J 7 bases, with 15 bases left between them. Germline CDR1 reads LNHNV; CDR2 reads YYDKDF (reference sequence).

This clonotype was seen a handful of times. The chain is built from TRBV5-6 and TRBJ2-2, with 12 positions matching TRBD2. Germline CDR1 SGHDT, CDR2 YYEEEE. Germline trimming cut 2 bases from V and 4 bases from J; bases unmatched to any gene: 0. This CDR3 is built from 15 residues. CDR3 bases: TGTGCCAGCAGCTTACTAGCGGGGGGCACCGGGGAGCTGTTTTTT. It translates to CASSLLAGGTGELFF.